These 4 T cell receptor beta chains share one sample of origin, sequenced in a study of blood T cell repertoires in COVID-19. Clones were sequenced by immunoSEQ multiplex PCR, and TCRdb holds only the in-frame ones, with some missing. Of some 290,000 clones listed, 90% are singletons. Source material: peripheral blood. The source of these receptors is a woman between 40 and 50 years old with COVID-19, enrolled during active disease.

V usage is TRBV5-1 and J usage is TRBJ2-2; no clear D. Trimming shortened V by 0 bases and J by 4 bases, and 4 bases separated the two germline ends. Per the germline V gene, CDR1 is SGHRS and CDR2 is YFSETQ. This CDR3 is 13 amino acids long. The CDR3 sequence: CASSLAVTGELFF. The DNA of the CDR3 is TGCGCCAGCAGCTTGGCAGTCACCGGGGAGCTGTTTTTT.

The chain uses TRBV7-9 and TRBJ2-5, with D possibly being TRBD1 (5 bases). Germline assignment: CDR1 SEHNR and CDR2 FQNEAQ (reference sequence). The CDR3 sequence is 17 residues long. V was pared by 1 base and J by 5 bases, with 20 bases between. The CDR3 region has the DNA TGTGCCAGCAGCTTAGTAGGCAGGGCAGTCTTCGGGGAGACCCAGTACTTC. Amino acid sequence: CASSLVGRAVFGETQYF.

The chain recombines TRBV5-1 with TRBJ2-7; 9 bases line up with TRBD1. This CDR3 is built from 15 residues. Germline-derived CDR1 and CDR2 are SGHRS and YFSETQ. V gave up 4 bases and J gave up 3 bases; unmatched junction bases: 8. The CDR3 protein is CASSRPGQGVYEQYF. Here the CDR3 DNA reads TGCGCCAGCAGCAGACCGGGACAGGGAGTCTACGAGCAGTACTTC.

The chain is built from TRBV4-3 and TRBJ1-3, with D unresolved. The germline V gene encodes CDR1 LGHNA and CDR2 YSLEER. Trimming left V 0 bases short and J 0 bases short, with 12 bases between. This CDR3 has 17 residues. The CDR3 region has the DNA TGCGCCAGCAGCCAAGATCCAACAGCGGTCTCTGGAAACACCATATATTTT. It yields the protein CASSQDPTAVSGNTIYF.